Sequencing of this T cell receptor (beta chain) was carried out in a study of T cell responses to AZD1222 COVID-19 vaccine. General study results and limits: The study reported that nearly half of spike-specific TCRs target unmutated variant regions. Baseline seropositives among AZD1222 recipients totaled only 5 or 6.

CDR3 size: 11 residues. Per germline, CDR1 MNHNY and CDR2 SVGAGI (reference sequence). Trimming removed 8 bases at V and 8 bases at J, with 10 bases between. Method: immunoSEQ multiplex PCR; TCRdb's copy keeps in-frame clones and lacks some. In the table there are 90,000 to 130,000 clones, around 83% of which are singletons. Concerning this clone itself: Its target is not known.

The sequencing here drew on peripheral blood, taken on day 0 of AZD1222 vaccination. The chain employs TRBV6-6 and TRBJ1-5; weak D call: TRBD1 (5 bases). The receptor comes from an adult in good health. As DNA, the CDR3 is TGTGCCAGCCGATTGGGGGAGCCCCAGCATTTT. Protein sequence: CASRLGEPQHF.